This T cell receptor beta chain was captured in a study of blood T cell repertoires in COVID-19. The germline V and J ends were trimmed by 1 base and 7 bases, with 10 bases remaining between them. CDR1 and CDR2 from the germline V gene are MDHEN and SYDVKM. CDR3 length equals 14 residues. Assignments of participants to cohorts depended upon their own reported clinical history. Two negative PCRs, clearance, or symptom resolution were required of recovered Cohort 3 donors. The authors' processing: Estimation of nucleated cell counts relied on the amplification of reference gene primers. Produced via immunoSEQ multiplex PCR; TCRdb's table is partial and in-frame only. The V and J calls and clone size were taken over from that table, and D and trimming were inferred from the DNA. The repertoire holds around 290,000 clones, with 70% to 90% as singletons.

This TCR was sampled from a woman aged 25 to 39 who had recovered from COVID-19. V is TRBV28 and J is TRBJ1-4; no reliable D call. What was sequenced was PBMCs or T cells enriched from blood (not recorded which). This CDR3 reads CASSLLRAGEKLFF. CDR3 nucleotides: TGTGCCAGCAGTTTATTGAGGGCGGGTGAAAAACTGTTTTTT.